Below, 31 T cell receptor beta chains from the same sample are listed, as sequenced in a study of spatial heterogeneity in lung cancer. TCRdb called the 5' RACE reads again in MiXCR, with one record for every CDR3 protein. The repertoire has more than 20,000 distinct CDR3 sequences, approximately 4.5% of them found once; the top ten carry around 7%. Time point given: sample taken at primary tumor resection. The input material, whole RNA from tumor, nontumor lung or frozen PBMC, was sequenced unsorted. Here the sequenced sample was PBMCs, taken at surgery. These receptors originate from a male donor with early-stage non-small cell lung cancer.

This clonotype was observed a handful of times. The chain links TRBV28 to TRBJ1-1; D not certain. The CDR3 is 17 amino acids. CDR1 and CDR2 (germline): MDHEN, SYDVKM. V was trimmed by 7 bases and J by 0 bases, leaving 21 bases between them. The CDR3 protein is CASTPDLAKVMNTEAFF. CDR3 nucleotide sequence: TGTGCCAGCACCCCCGACTTGGCAAAGGTTATGAACACTGAAGCTTTCTTT.

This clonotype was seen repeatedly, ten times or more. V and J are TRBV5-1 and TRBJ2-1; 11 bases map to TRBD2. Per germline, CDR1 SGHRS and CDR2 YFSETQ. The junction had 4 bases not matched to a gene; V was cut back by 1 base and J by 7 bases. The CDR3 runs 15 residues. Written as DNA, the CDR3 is TGCGCCAGCAGCTTGATGGGACTAGCGGTAAATGAGCAGTTCTTC. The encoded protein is CASSLMGLAVNEQFF.

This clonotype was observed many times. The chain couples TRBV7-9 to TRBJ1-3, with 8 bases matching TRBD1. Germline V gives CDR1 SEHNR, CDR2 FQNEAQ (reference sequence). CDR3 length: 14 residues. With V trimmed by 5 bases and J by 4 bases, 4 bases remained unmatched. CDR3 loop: CASSRTGIGNTIYF. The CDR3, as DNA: TGTGCCAGCAGCCGGACAGGGATCGGAAACACCATATATTTT.

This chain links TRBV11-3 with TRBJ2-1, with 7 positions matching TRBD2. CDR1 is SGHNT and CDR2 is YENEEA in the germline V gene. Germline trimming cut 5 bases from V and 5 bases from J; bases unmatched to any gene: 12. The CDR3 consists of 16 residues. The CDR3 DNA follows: TGTGCCAGCAGCCTAGGAGGCGGGAGAGAGGACAATGAGCAGTTCTTC. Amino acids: CASSLGGGREDNEQFF.

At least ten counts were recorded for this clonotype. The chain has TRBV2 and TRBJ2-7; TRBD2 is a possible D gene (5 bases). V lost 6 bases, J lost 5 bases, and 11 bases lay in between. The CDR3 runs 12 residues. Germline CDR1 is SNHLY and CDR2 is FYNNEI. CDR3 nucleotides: TGTGCCAGCAGACCGAACGGGGACGAGCAGTACTTC. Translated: CASRPNGDEQYF.

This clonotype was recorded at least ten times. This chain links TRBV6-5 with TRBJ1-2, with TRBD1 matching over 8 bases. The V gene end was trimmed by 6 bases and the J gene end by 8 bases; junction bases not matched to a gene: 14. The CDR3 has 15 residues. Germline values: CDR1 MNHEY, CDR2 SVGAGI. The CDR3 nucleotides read TGTGCCAGCAGACCCGGGGCAGGGGGCGCGTACGGCTACACCTTC. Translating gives CASRPGAGGAYGYTF.

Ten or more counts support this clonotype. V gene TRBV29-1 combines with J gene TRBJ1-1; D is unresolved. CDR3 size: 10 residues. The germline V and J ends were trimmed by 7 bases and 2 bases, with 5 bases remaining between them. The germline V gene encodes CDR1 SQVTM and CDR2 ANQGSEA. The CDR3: CSALNTEAFF. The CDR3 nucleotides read TGCAGCGCACTAAACACTGAAGCTTTCTTT.

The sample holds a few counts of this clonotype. CDR3 DNA: TGCAGTGCTAGAGATCACGGCGGGAGCTCCTACAATGAGCAGTTCTTC. It is translated as CSARDHGGSSYNEQFF. The chain links TRBV20-1 to TRBJ2-1; 7 bases line up with TRBD2. The J segment lost 0 bases and the V segment lost 0 bases, leaving 5 bases of the junction unmatched. Germline CDR1 DFQATT, CDR2 SNEGSKA (reference sequence). This CDR3 spans 16 amino acids.

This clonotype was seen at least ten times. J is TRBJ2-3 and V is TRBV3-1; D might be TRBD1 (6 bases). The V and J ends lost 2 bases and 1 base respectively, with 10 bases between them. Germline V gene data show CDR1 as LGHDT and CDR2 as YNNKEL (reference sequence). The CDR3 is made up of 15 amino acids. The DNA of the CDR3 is TGTGCCAGCAGCCAACAAAGACAGGGCACAGATACGCAGTATTTT. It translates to CASSQQRQGTDTQYF.

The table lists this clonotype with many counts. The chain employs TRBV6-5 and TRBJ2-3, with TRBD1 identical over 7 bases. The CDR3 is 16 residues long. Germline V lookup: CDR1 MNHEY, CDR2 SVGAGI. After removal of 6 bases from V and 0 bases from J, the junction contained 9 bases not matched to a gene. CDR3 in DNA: TGTGCCAGCAGCCACTCGACAGGGCTGAGCACAGATACGCAGTATTTT. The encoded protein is CASSHSTGLSTDTQYF.

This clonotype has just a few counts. CDR3 sequence: CASSYSGQGAVDEQYF. The DNA for the CDR3 is TGTGCCAGCAGTTACTCAGGACAGGGGGCTGTAGACGAGCAGTACTTC. The chain has TRBV6-2 or TRBV6-3 and TRBJ2-7; 11 bases align to TRBD1. V dropped 0 bases and J dropped 5; count of bases not matched to a gene: 6. Germline-derived CDR1 and CDR2 are MNHEY and SVGEGT. The length of the CDR3 is 16 residues.

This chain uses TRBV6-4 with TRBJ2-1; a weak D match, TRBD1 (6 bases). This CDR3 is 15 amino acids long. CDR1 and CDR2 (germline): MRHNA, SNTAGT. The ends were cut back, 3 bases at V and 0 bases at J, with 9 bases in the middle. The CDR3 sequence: CASSDTDSSYNEQFF. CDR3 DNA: TGTGCCAGCAGTGATACGGACAGCTCCTACAATGAGCAGTTCTTC.

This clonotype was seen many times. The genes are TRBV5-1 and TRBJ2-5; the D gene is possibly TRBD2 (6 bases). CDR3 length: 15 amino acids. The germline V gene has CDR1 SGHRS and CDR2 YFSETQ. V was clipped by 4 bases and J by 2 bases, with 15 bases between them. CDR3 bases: TGCGCCAGCAGCGGGGGGACTTACATACAAGAGACCCAGTACTTC. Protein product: CASSGGTYIQETQYF.

This CDR3 reads CASSLEGLGDTEAFF. As DNA, the CDR3 is TGCGCCAGCAGCTTGGAGGGGTTAGGGGACACTGAAGCTTTCTTT. The chain is built from TRBV5-1 and TRBJ1-1; D is possibly TRBD1 (5 bases). The CDR3 runs 15 residues. Per the germline V gene, CDR1 is SGHRS and CDR2 is YFSETQ. The germline V and J ends were trimmed by 0 bases and 3 bases, with 12 bases remaining between them.

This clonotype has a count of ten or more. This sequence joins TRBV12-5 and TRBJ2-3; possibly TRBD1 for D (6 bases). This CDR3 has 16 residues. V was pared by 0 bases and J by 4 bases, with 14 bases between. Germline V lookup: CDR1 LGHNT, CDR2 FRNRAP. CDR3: CASGLVQGGEPDTQYF. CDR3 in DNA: TGTGCTAGTGGTTTGGTACAGGGCGGTGAACCAGATACGCAGTATTTT.

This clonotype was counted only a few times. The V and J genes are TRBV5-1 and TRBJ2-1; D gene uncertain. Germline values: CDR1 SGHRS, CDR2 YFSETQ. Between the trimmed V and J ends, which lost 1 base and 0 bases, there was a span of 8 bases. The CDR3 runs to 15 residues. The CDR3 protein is CASSLSRSSYNEQFF. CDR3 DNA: TGCGCCAGCAGCTTGTCTCGGAGCTCCTACAATGAGCAGTTCTTC.

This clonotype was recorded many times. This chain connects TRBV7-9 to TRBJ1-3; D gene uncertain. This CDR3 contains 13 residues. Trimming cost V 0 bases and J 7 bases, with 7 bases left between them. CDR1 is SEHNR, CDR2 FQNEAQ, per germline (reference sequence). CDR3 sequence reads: CASSLAQTNTIYF. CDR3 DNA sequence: TGTGCCAGCAGCTTAGCACAGACGAACACCATATATTTT.

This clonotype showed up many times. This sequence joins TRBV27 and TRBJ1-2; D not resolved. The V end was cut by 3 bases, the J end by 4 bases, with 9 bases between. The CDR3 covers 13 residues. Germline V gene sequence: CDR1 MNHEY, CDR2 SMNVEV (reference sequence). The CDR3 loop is CASSFGYGYGYTF. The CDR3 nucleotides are TGTGCCAGCAGTTTTGGATACGGCTATGGCTACACCTTC.

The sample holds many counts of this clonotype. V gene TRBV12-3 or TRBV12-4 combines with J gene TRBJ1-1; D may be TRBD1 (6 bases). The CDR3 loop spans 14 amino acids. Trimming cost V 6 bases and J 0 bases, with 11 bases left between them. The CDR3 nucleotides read TGTGCCAGCAGAGTGGGACAACTGAACACTGAAGCTTTCTTT. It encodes CASRVGQLNTEAFF.

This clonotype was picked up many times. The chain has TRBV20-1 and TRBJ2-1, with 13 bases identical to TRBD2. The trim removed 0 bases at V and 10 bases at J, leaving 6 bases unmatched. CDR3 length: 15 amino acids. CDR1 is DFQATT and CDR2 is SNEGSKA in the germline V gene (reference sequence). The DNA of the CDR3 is TGCAGTGCTAGAGATGTCACTAGCGGGGGGGAGGAGCAGTTCTTC. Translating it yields CSARDVTSGGEEQFF.

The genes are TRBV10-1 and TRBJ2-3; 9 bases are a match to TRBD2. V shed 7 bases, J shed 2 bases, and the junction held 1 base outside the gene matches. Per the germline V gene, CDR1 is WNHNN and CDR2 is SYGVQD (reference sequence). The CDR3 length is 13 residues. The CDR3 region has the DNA TGCGCCAGCAAGGGACTAGCCACAGATACGCAGTATTTT. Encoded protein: CASKGLATDTQYF.

The CDR3 sequence is CASSTPIGRVYNEQFF. The CDR3 DNA reads as TGTGCCAGTAGTACCCCCATCGGGAGGGTCTACAATGAGCAGTTCTTC. The V gene is TRBV19, the J gene TRBJ2-1, with TRBD2 identical over 8 bases. Germline values: CDR1 LNHDA, CDR2 SQIVND (reference sequence). The CDR3 contains 16 residues. Trimming removed 4 bases from V and 3 bases from J; junction bases left unmatched: 8.

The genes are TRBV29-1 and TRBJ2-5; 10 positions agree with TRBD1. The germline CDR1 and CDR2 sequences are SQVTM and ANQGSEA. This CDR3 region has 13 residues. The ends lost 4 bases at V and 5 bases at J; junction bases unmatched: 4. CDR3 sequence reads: CSVVGGQGETQYF. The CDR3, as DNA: TGCAGCGTTGTCGGGGGACAGGGGGAGACCCAGTACTTC.

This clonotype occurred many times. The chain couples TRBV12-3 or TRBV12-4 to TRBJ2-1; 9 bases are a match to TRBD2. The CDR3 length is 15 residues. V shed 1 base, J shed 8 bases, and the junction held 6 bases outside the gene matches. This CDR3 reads CASSLGAGGLYEQFF. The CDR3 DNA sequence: TGTGCCAGCAGTTTAGGGGCGGGAGGGCTTTATGAGCAGTTCTTC.

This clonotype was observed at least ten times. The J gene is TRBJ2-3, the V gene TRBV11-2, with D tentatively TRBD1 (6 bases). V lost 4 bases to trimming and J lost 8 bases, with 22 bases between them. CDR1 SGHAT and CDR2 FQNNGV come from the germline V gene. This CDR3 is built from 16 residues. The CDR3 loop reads CASSYYREAEALTQYF. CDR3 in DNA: TGTGCCAGCAGCTACTACAGGGAAGCGGAAGCTCTTACGCAGTATTTT. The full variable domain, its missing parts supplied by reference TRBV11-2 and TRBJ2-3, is EAGVAQSPRYKIIEKRQSVAFWCNPISGHATLYWYQQILGQGPKLLIQFQNNGVVDDSQLPKDRFSAERLKGVDSTLKIQPAKLEDSAVYLCASSYYREAEALTQYFGPGTRLTVL.

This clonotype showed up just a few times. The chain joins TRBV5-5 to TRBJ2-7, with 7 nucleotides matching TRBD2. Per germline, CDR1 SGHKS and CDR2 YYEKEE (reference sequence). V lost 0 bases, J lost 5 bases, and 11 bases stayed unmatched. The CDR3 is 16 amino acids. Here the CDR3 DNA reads TGTGCCAGCAGCTTGGCCATCCGCGGGGGTATCGACGAGCAGTACTTC. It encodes CASSLAIRGGIDEQYF.

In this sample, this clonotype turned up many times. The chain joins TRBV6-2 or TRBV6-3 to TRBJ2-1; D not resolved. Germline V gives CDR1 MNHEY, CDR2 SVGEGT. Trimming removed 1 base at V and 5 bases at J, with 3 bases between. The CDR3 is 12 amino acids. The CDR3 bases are TGTGCCAGCAGTTACTATAACAATGAGCAGTTCTTC. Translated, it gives CASSYYNNEQFF.

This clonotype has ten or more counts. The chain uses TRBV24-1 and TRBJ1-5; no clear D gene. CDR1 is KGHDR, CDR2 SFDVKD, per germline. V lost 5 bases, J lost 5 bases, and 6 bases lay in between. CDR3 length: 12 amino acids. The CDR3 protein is CATSVGDQPQHF. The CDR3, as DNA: TGTGCCACCAGTGTTGGAGATCAGCCCCAGCATTTT.

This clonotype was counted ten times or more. CDR3 in amino acids: CASSSTAGTDTQYF. The DNA of the CDR3 is TGTGCCAGCAGTTCTACCGCGGGAACAGATACGCAGTATTTT. J is TRBJ2-3 and V is TRBV12-3 or TRBV12-4; D perhaps matches TRBD2 (6 bases). The CDR3 covers 14 residues. The V end lost 4 bases, the J end lost 3 bases, and 11 bases lay between the germline ends.

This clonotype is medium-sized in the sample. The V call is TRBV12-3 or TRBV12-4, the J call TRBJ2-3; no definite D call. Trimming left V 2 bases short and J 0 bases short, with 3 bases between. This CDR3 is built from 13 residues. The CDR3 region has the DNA TGTGCCAGCAGTTTATCCAGCACAGATACGCAGTATTTT. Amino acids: CASSLSSTDTQYF.

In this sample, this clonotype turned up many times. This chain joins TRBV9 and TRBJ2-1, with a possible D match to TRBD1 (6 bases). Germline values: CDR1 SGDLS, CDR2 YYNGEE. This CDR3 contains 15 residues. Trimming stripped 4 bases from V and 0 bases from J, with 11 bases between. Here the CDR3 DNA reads TGTGCCAGCAGCACAACAGGGAGCTCCTACAATGAGCAGTTCTTC. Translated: CASSTTGSSYNEQFF. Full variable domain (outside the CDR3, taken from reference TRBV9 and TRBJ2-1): DSGVTQTPKHLITATGQRVTLRCSPRSGDLSVYWYQQSLDQGLQFLIQYYNGEERAKGNILERFSAQQFPDLHSELNLSSLELGDSALYFCASSTTGSSYNEQFFGPGTRLTVL.